This TCR beta chain was sequenced during a study of shared clonotypes between healthy human individuals. CDR1 is SGDLS and CDR2 is YYNGEE in the germline V gene. This CDR3 contains 15 residues. V was pared by 3 bases and J by 0 bases, with 10 bases between. This clone was seen only once. The repertoire was sequenced with immunoSEQ multiplex PCR; TCRdb's copy has only in-frame clones and lacks some. The table shows 490,000 or so clones, with about 79% occurring only once. Sequencing input: PBMCs. The origin of this receptor is a woman in her 40s in good health. Some clones in this sample may be carry-over from other donors' samples. The chain is built from TRBV9 and TRBJ1-5; the D gene is possibly TRBD1 (5 bases). This CDR3 reads CASSERGYSNQPQHF. DNA for the CDR3: TGTGCCAGCAGCGAGAGGGGTTATAGCAATCAGCCCCAGCATTTT. Full variable domain (outside the CDR3, taken from reference TRBV9 and TRBJ1-5): DSGVTQTPKHLITATGQRVTLRCSPRSGDLSVYWYQQSLDQGLQFLIQYYNGEERAKGNILERFSAQQFPDLHSELNLSSLELGDSALYFCASSERGYSNQPQHFGDGTRLSIL.